The next 21 T cell receptor beta chains were all read from a single sample in a study of T cells in Graves' hyperthyroidism and ophthalmopathy. Researchers amplified the TCR beta CDR3 regions from RNA transcripts. Initially, a first-round RT-PCR of the TCR CDR3 employed the HTBI primer set. One entry per CDR3 protein results from TCRdb running MiXCR on the multiplex PCR reads. Seen here are approximately 600,000 distinct CDR3 sequences, roughly 20% observed once, and the top ten hold 34%. The sequenced sample was blood. These receptors were obtained from a man aged 25 to 45 with Graves' ophthalmopathy.

The chain couples TRBV11-2 to TRBJ2-7, with 8 bases that match TRBD1. CDR3 length: 15 residues. J gave up 3 bases and V 3 bases, and 7 bases lay outside the gene matches. Germline V CDR1 and CDR2: SGHAT, FQNNGV. As DNA, the CDR3 is TGTGCCAGCAGCTTGGCGACAGGGGTCCTCTACGAGCAGTACTTC. Amino acids: CASSLATGVLYEQYF.

V gene TRBV4-3 combines with J gene TRBJ2-3; 8 bases agree with TRBD2. Germline lookup yields CDR1 LGHNA and CDR2 YSLEER. The V segment lost 2 bases and the J segment 8 bases; nucleotides outside the gene matches: 12. This CDR3 spans 16 amino acids. The CDR3 DNA sequence: TGCGCCAGCAGCCAAAGCCTGGGACTAGGGATCGTTACGCAGTATTTT. Protein sequence: CASSQSLGLGIVTQYF.

J is TRBJ2-1 and V is TRBV20-1; D not certain. V lost 6 bases and J 6 bases, leaving 15 bases between the germline ends. In germline, CDR1 is DFQATT, CDR2 SNEGSKA (reference sequence). This CDR3 has 13 amino acids. The CDR3 DNA sequence: TGCAGTGCCCCATCCCTAGGCCCCAATGAGCAGTTCTTC. Translating gives CSAPSLGPNEQFF.

This clonotype was seen a few times. This chain joins TRBV9 and TRBJ1-2; 7 bases line up with TRBD1. Germline V gene lookup returns CDR1 SGDLS and CDR2 YYNGEE. This CDR3 has 15 residues. The ends lost 4 bases at V and 1 base at J; junction bases unmatched: 7. As DNA, the CDR3 is TGTGCCAGCAGCCCGAGGGGGACAGTTAACTATGGCTACACCTTC. It codes for CASSPRGTVNYGYTF.

This clonotype was recorded a few times. The chain uses TRBV6-2 or TRBV6-3 and TRBJ2-5; D not resolved. Trimming left V 4 bases short and J 6 bases short, with 12 bases between. CDR1 and CDR2 from the germline V gene are MNHEY and SVGEGT. The CDR3 consists of 13 residues. The CDR3 DNA sequence: TGTGCCAGCAGTTCCGCCCTCTTGAAGACCCAGTACTTC. It specifies CASSSALLKTQYF.

The chain combines TRBV5-5 with TRBJ2-7, with 8 bases identical to TRBD1. The CDR3 consists of 16 residues. The trim removed 0 bases at V and 3 bases at J, leaving 8 bases unmatched. Germline V CDR1 and CDR2: SGHKS, YYEKEE (reference sequence). CDR3 DNA: TGTGCCAGCAGCTTGGGGGCCGGGACAGGTCACTACGAGCAGTACTTC. Residues: CASSLGAGTGHYEQYF.

This clonotype has only a few counts. CDR3 bases: TGTGCCAGCAGTGATTGGGCGCGGGTAGCGGGTGAATACGAGCAGTACTTC. This codes for CASSDWARVAGEYEQYF. The genes are TRBV6-1 and TRBJ2-7; 7 nucleotides line up with TRBD2. Germline assignment: CDR1 MNHNS and CDR2 SASEGT. Trimming at V came to 3 bases and at J to 4 bases, leaving 15 bases not matched to a gene. CDR3 length: 17 residues.

At least ten counts were recorded for this clonotype. The J gene is TRBJ1-1, the V gene TRBV6-1, with D perhaps TRBD1 (5 bases). The germline gives CDR1 MNHNS, CDR2 SASEGT. The V end lost 5 bases, the J end lost 7 bases, and 17 bases lay between the germline ends. The CDR3 runs to 14 residues. The CDR3: CASSPLPQGGEAFF. The CDR3 DNA sequence: TGTGCCAGCAGTCCCTTGCCGCAGGGTGGTGAAGCTTTCTTT.

The chain has TRBV7-9 and TRBJ2-6; no clear D gene. Germline V gene data show CDR1 as SEHNR and CDR2 as FQNEAQ (reference sequence). The CDR3 contains 19 residues. Trimming took off 5 bases at V and 4 bases at J, with 24 bases between the two ends. CDR3: CASSPRFEIIDRGANVLTF. The CDR3 coding sequence is TGTGCCAGCAGCCCCCGTTTTGAAATAATAGACCGGGGGGCCAACGTCCTGACTTTC. The entire variable domain, with the rest obtained from reference TRBV7-9 and TRBJ2-6, is as follows: DTGVSQNPRHKITKRGQNVTFRCDPISEHNRLYWYRQTLGQGPEFLTYFQNEAQLEKSRLLSDRFSAERPKGSFSTLEIQRTEQGDSAMYLCASSPRFEIIDRGANVLTFGAGSRLTVL.

The chain has TRBV28 and TRBJ2-7; 10 bases agree with TRBD2. In germline, CDR1 is MDHEN, CDR2 SYDVKM. V trimming: 5 bases; J trimming: 6 bases; junction bases outside the gene matches: 10. The CDR3 runs to 15 residues. CDR3 sequence reads: CASSGYDERGGEQYF. In DNA form, the CDR3 reads TGTGCCAGCAGTGGGTATGACGAGCGGGGGGGCGAGCAGTACTTC. Looking up the rest from reference TRBV28 and TRBJ2-7 gives the full variable domain: DVKVTQSSRYLVKRTGEKVFLECVQDMDHENMFWYRQDPGLGLRLIYFSYDVKMKEKGDIPEGYSVSREKKERFSLILESASTNQTSMYLCASSGYDERGGEQYFGPGTRLTVT.

This clonotype was counted a few times. The chain joins TRBV5-1 to TRBJ2-3; 10 nucleotides align to TRBD2. This CDR3 has 17 residues. Germline loops: CDR1 SGHRS, CDR2 YFSETQ. After removal of 4 bases from V and 5 bases from J, the junction contained 13 bases not matched to a gene. The CDR3 loop is CASSPALDSGRIDTQYF. The CDR3 DNA sequence: TGCGCCAGCAGCCCCGCTCTCGATAGCGGGAGGATAGATACGCAGTATTTT.

This chain uses TRBV7-9 with TRBJ1-4; 9 nucleotides agree with TRBD1. Germline assignment: CDR1 SEHNR and CDR2 FQNEAQ (reference sequence). The CDR3 spans 17 residues. V lost 5 bases, J lost 0 bases, and 7 bases stayed unmatched. The CDR3 reads CASSLGQGTTTNEKLFF. The CDR3 region has the DNA TGTGCCAGCAGCCTAGGACAGGGGACTACAACTAATGAAAAACTGTTTTTT.

The chain joins TRBV12-3 or TRBV12-4 to TRBJ1-3; TRBD1 matches 7 bases. The CDR3 is 18 residues long. Trimming cost V 1 base and J 1 base; bases outside gene matches: 10. The CDR3 reads CASSLGGGQTGSGNTIYF. CDR3 nucleotide sequence: TGTGCCAGCAGTTTAGGAGGGGGACAGACAGGGTCTGGAAACACCATATATTTT.

This clonotype was detected only a few times. The chain employs TRBV6-2 or TRBV6-3 and TRBJ2-7; 8 nucleotides match TRBD1. Germline CDR1 reads MNHEY; CDR2 reads SVGEGT. The V and J ends lost 2 bases and 3 bases, in that order; junction bases with no gene match: 3. This CDR3 is built from 14 residues. CDR3 sequence (DNA): TGTGCCAGCAGTTACGGACAGGGTAACTACGAGCAGTACTTC. It translates to CASSYGQGNYEQYF.

This clonotype was detected ten times or more. The chain is built from TRBV5-1 and TRBJ2-7, with D maybe TRBD1 (5 bases). The germline gives CDR1 SGHRS, CDR2 YFSETQ. Trimming removed 1 base at V and 2 bases at J, with 13 bases between. The CDR3 is 15 residues long. The CDR3 DNA is TGCGCCAGCAGCTTGAAGCAGGGTCTTGCCTACGAGCAGTACTTC. Translating gives CASSLKQGLAYEQYF.

This clonotype appeared a few times. V is TRBV24-1 and J is TRBJ2-3; D remains unclear. From germline, CDR1 is KGHDR and CDR2 SFDVKD. V was shortened by 6 bases and J by 6 bases, with 6 bases between the two germline ends. The CDR3 covers 11 residues. In DNA, the CDR3 is TGTGCCACCAGTTCGAGGGATACGCAGTATTTT. This codes for CATSSRDTQYF.

The table lists this clonotype with many counts. The chain is built from TRBV10-3 and TRBJ1-2, with D uncertain. Trimming took off 0 bases at V and 7 bases at J, with 21 bases between the two ends. The length of the CDR3 is 17 residues. The germline CDR1 and CDR2 sequences are ENHRY and SYGVKD. The CDR3 nucleotides read TGTGCCATCAGTGAGTCCGCAACTACCACTGGTGAGGGTGGCTACACCTTC. This sequence encodes CAISESATTTGEGGYTF.

The V gene is TRBV27, the J gene TRBJ2-1; 8 positions match TRBD2. The CDR3 loop spans 16 amino acids. Per germline, CDR1 MNHEY and CDR2 SMNVEV (reference sequence). The trim removed 0 bases at V and 3 bases at J, leaving 4 bases unmatched. Here the CDR3 DNA reads TGTGCCAGCAGTTTATCGGGCGGGAGGTACTACAATGAGCAGTTCTTC. This sequence encodes CASSLSGGRYYNEQFF.

This clonotype came up many times. DNA for the CDR3: TGTGCCAGCAGCCCATCTAGCGCTCAAGAGACCCAGTACTTC. This codes for CASSPSSAQETQYF. This rearrangement joins TRBV3-1 to TRBJ2-5; possibly TRBD2 for D (6 bases). The CDR3 is 14 residues long. From germline, CDR1 is LGHDT and CDR2 YNNKEL (reference sequence). The V end lost 4 bases, the J end lost 2 bases, and 11 bases lay between the germline ends.

This chain uses TRBV6-5 with TRBJ2-2; D gene uncertain. Trimming took 4 bases from V and 4 from J, leaving 16 bases between them. The CDR3 loop spans 16 amino acids. CDR1 and CDR2 (germline): MNHEY, SVGAGI. For the CDR3, the DNA is TGTGCCAGCAGTTTCTATCAATCTCCGGGCACCGGGGAGCTGTTTTTT. This gives the protein CASSFYQSPGTGELFF.

The chain carries TRBV6-4 and TRBJ2-7, with 9 bases that match TRBD2. The germline V gene encodes CDR1 MRHNA and CDR2 SNTAGT. The CDR3 spans 15 residues. J was trimmed by 5 bases and V by 2 bases; bases with no gene match: 7. CDR3 protein: CASSDRSGRKDEQYF. The CDR3 DNA reads TGTGCCAGCAGTGACCGTAGCGGGAGAAAGGACGAGCAGTACTTC.